This note documents a single TCR beta chain sequence. V shed 2 bases, J shed 6 bases, and the junction held 3 bases outside the gene matches. CDR3 size: 15 residues. From germline, CDR1 is SGHTA and CDR2 FQGNSA. This sample is drawn from a study of cytomegalovirus exposure and HLA in healthy donors. It was with 60 Vbeta and 13 Jbeta primers that the PCR ran. Some clones are missing from TCRdb's copy, which holds only in-frame ones; the method was immunoSEQ multiplex PCR. The table gives around 200,000 clones; the top ten clones make up 0.75% to 1% of it. The origin of this receptor is a woman aged 25 to 45 in good health and CMV-seropositive. V gene TRBV7-2 combines with J gene TRBJ2-2; 10 bases are a match to TRBD2. Specimen: PBMCs. CDR3 residues: CASSLTSGEAGELFF. In DNA form, the CDR3 reads TGTGCCAGCAGCTTAACTAGCGGGGAAGCCGGGGAGCTGTTTTTT.